The table lists the clone carrying this T cell receptor beta chain with many counts. The antigen is not known. The data were obtained in a study of T-cell memory formation after mild COVID-19. Background on the study: Most TCR clusters belonged to a single donor. Study-wide results and caveats: The appearance of some responding clones in pre-infection memory suggested that cross-reactive memory joined. Clones contracting across day 15 to 85 had a balanced CD4/CD8 profile; later expanding clones leaned CD4+.

TCRalpha and TCRbeta libraries used 5'RACE with constant-segment primers and UMIs. TCRdb reprocessed the 5' RACE reads with MiXCR, giving one entry per CDR3 protein. The top ten hold around 13% of the sample, which has more than 450,000 distinct CDR3 sequences, over 15% seen once. Looked up from germline, CDR1 is LGHNA and CDR2 is YNFKEQ. After removal of 2 bases from V and 2 bases from J, the junction contained 4 bases not matched to a gene. The CDR3 sequence is 16 residues long. Sequenced material: PBMCs or a T cell subset sorted from them (not recorded which). The clonotype originates from an adult woman who had mild COVID-19 (a few samples of this study predate the infection). Cell type and time point are not known. V is TRBV4-2 and J is TRBJ2-1, with 9 nucleotides matching TRBD2. The CDR3: CASSQQSGGTYNEQFF. In DNA form, the CDR3 reads TGTGCCAGCAGCCAACAAAGCGGGGGGACCTACAATGAGCAGTTCTTC.